These 14 T cell receptor beta chains were all obtained from the same sample, sequenced in a study of response to subunit inactivated influenza vaccine (dated by TCRdb to about 2018). Library creation used RT-PCR. TCRdb records Illumina HiSeq 2500 as the sequencer. TCRdb redid the processing of the public reads, applying fastp at Q25 and MiXCR, and retained in-frame beta chains. Rows with one shared CDR3 protein collapse into an entry with the most common genes and DNA. Recorded for this sample are 560,000 or so distinct CDR3 sequences; approximately 7.6% of them occurred a single time. The leading ten clones occupy under 15% of the sample. Material: PBMCs from blood, obtained roughly 24 months after vaccination. These TCRs come from a man between 50 and 75 years old who received an inactivated influenza vaccine. Donor details come from another sample of the same person, matched by shared clones.

This clonotype was found a few times. This rearrangement joins TRBV5-1 to TRBJ2-7; the D gene is possibly TRBD2 (5 bases). The germline V and J ends were trimmed by 5 bases and 3 bases, with 18 bases remaining between them. Germline CDR1 SGHRS, CDR2 YFSETQ. The CDR3 runs 15 residues. CDR3 protein: CASSRPGKAHYEQYF. The CDR3 coding sequence is TGCGCCAGCAGTCGCCCGGGAAAGGCCCACTACGAGCAGTACTTC.

This clonotype has only one observation. V and J are TRBV27 and TRBJ2-7; TRBD1 matches 7 bases. The CDR3 is 15 amino acids. Germline V gene sequence: CDR1 MNHEY, CDR2 SMNVEV (reference sequence). V lost 5 bases and J lost 3; bases outside the gene matches: 10. The CDR3 DNA follows: TGTGCCAGCAGTCCGGGGACAGCGCACATCTACGAGCAGTACTTC. Residues: CASSPGTAHIYEQYF.

This clonotype was seen repeatedly, ten times or more. CDR3 protein: CSVVGGGTKNIQYF. CDR3 DNA: TGCAGCGTTGTAGGAGGGGGGACCAAAAACATTCAGTACTTC. J is TRBJ2-4 and V is TRBV29-1; either TRBD1 or TRBD2 may fit D (6 bases each). With 4 bases removed from V and 2 bases from J, the gap between germline ends came to 12 bases. Germline CDR1 is SQVTM and CDR2 is ANQGSEA. The CDR3 is 14 residues long.

Of note for this clonotype: Mismatch with germline at one junction end may stem from a read error. The chain links TRBV12-3 or TRBV12-4 to TRBJ1-1; the D is unclear. The CDR3 has 16 residues. The CDR3 coding sequence is TGTGCCAGCAGTTTCCAACTTGGGGTAGGGAGCATTGAATCTTTCTTT. This sequence encodes CASSFQLGVGSIESFF.

The chain employs TRBV28 and TRBJ2-3; D is undetermined. The CDR3 is 13 amino acids. CDR1 is MDHEN, CDR2 SYDVKM, per germline. Between the trimmed V and J ends, which lost 3 bases and 7 bases, there was a span of 11 bases. CDR3 in amino acids: CASSFRDFYTQYF. The CDR3 nucleotides are TGTGCCAGCAGTTTCCGCGACTTCTATACGCAGTATTTT.

This clonotype was seen a single time. One end of the junction fails to match germline, which may point to a read error. V gene TRBV7-2 combines with J gene TRBJ2-5; D not resolved. This CDR3 is 12 amino acids long. Germline values: CDR1 SGHTA, CDR2 FQGNSA. The CDR3 DNA sequence: TGTGCCGGCAGCTTAGTGGCGGAGACCCAGTACTTC. It translates to CAGSLVAETQYF.

The chain carries TRBV7-2 and TRBJ2-1; the D gene is possibly TRBD2 (5 bases). Germline assignment: CDR1 SGHTA and CDR2 FQGNSA. V was clipped by 7 bases and J by 0 bases, with 13 bases between them. The CDR3 totals 15 residues. CDR3 nucleotides: TGTGCCAGCACCCAAGGGAGAAGCTCCTACAATGAGCAGTTCTTC. This sequence encodes CASTQGRSSYNEQFF. Based on the CDR3 plus reference TRBV7-2 and TRBJ2-1, the full variable domain is GAGVSQSPSNKVTEKGKDVELRCDPISGHTALYWYRQSLGQGLEFLIYFQGNSAPDKSGLPSDRFSAERTGGSVSTLTIQRTQQEDSAVYLCASTQGRSSYNEQFFGPGTRLTVL.

The chain recombines TRBV3-1 with TRBJ2-1; D uncertain. The CDR3 extends over 14 amino acids. Germline V gene sequence: CDR1 LGHDT, CDR2 YNNKEL (reference sequence). The V end lost 2 bases, the J end lost 0 bases, and 5 bases lay between the germline ends. The chain's CDR3 is CASSQQSSYNEQFF. The CDR3 DNA reads TGTGCCAGCAGCCAACAGAGCTCCTACAATGAGCAGTTCTTC.

V is TRBV5-1 and J is TRBJ2-7, with 7 bases identical to TRBD1. The CDR3 runs 15 residues. V gave up 4 bases and J gave up 2 bases; unmatched junction bases: 9. CDR1 and CDR2 from the germline V gene are SGHRS and YFSETQ. For the CDR3, the DNA is TGCGCCAGCAGCCTGACGGGACAGACCACCTACGAGCAGTACTTC. Protein product: CASSLTGQTTYEQYF.

The chain links TRBV23-1 to TRBJ2-2; D not certain. TRBV23-1 has ORF status, its function being uncertain. The length of the CDR3 is 15 residues. The CDR3 DNA reads TGCGAAGCGTCAAGCAGTTCCGGGTACACCGGGGAGCTGTTTTTT. It encodes CEASSSSGYTGELFF.

Only a few counts were recorded for this clonotype. V and J are TRBV28 and TRBJ1-5, with unresolved D. The V gene's germline CDR1 is MDHEN and CDR2 SYDVKM. There are 11 residues in the CDR3. V dropped 9 bases and J dropped 0 bases, with 3 bases sitting between them. CDR3 DNA sequence: TGTGCCAGTTATAGCAATCAGCCCCAGCATTTT. It specifies CASYSNQPQHF.

There are a few counts of this clonotype. The chain is built from TRBV11-2 and TRBJ2-1, with TRBD2 matching over 8 bases. The V gene's germline CDR1 is SGHAT and CDR2 FQNNGV. J was trimmed by 9 bases and V by 6 bases; bases with no gene match: 16. The CDR3 length is 16 residues. CDR3 loop: CASSHSRGGLALEQFF. As DNA, the CDR3 is TGTGCCAGCAGTCATAGTCGAGGTGGACTAGCTCTTGAGCAGTTCTTC.

This clonotype appeared a few times. The chain has TRBV2 and TRBJ2-2, with D possibly being TRBD1 (7 bases). The CDR3 is 14 amino acids. V was clipped by 6 bases and J by 4 bases, with 12 bases between them. CDR1 and CDR2 (germline): SNHLY, FYNNEI. The CDR3 loop is CASSRGVLTGELFF. CDR3 coding DNA: TGTGCCAGCAGCAGGGGGGTACTCACCGGGGAGCTGTTTTTT.

This clonotype was observed a few times. V and J are TRBV6-1 and TRBJ1-6; unclear D gene. V was clipped by 3 bases and J by 8 bases, with 11 bases between them. The germline gives CDR1 MNHNS, CDR2 SASEGT. The CDR3 has 14 amino acids. This CDR3 reads CASSEWRVDSPLHF. For the CDR3, the DNA is TGTGCCAGCAGTGAGTGGAGGGTGGATTCACCCCTCCACTTT.